Included here is one T cell receptor (beta chain) sequence, with context. The data originate from a study of control samples from healthy donors and cancer patients. The table came from immunoSEQ multiplex PCR; TCRdb's copy has only in-frame clones and leaves some out. The sample has some 150,000 clones, over 85% seen once. CDR1 is KGHSH and CDR2 is LQKENI in the germline V gene. The CDR3 runs 17 residues. The V end lost 3 bases, the J end lost 1 base, and 15 bases lay between the germline ends. Sequencing input: blood. This clonotype was obtained from a man between 50 and 59 years old in good health. This chain links TRBV18 with TRBJ1-4; perhaps TRBD1 as D (5 bases). CDR3 residues: CASSPSGWGRTNEKLFF. In DNA form, the CDR3 reads TGTGCCAGCTCACCGAGCGGGTGGGGGAGAACTAATGAAAAACTGTTTTTT.